The sequence of this T cell receptor beta chain was determined in a study of T-cell memory formation after mild COVID-19. Study summary: Clusters were largely donor specific. Points from the study as a whole: Contracting CD4+ clones lay largely in CM and EM, with CD8+ ones residing in EMRA. Clones shrinking from day 15 to 85 showed even CD4/CD8 mixes; later expanders tilted CD4+.

UMIs and sample barcodes were carried by the TCR alpha and TCR beta cDNA libraries that 5'RACE produced using constant-segment primers. TCRdb reprocessed the 5' RACE reads with MiXCR, giving one entry per CDR3 protein. The sample has 300,000 to 400,000 distinct CDR3 sequences, around 27% seen once; the top ten hold approximately 13%. As concerns this clonotype: What it binds is unknown.

Germline CDR1 is DFQATT and CDR2 is SNEGSKA (reference sequence). The CDR3 is made up of 15 amino acids. Trimming removed 2 bases from V and 2 bases from J, with 14 bases in between. This TCR was recovered from an adult woman who had mild COVID-19 (a few samples of this study predate the infection). Cell type and time point are not known. Sequencing used PBMCs or a T cell subset sorted from them (not recorded which). The chain recombines TRBV20-1 with TRBJ2-3; D unclear. CDR3 sequence reads: CSARRGQPNTDTQYF. CDR3 bases: TGCAGTGCTAGACGCGGCCAGCCCAACACAGATACGCAGTATTTT.